These 16 T cell receptor beta chains share one sample of origin, sequenced in a study of T cell responses to AZD1222 COVID-19 vaccine listed by TCRdb under 2021. The label giving this sample's time point can be read as: about 28 days (+/-7) after the second vaccine dose. This sample's treatment or condition label indicates: meningococcal conjugate vaccine given as trial control. The library was built by means of the immunoSEQ multiplex PCR assay. What TCRdb holds here is the immuneACCESS table cut down to in-frame rearrangements. Part of the clones is not present; checked against another copy, under half of the missing clones reflect an unresolved V gene, and the others are unexplained. The sample records 150,000 to 200,000 clones, 75% to 90% of which are singletons. The leading ten clones occupy around 4.5% of the sample. Sample: peripheral blood, taken 28 days after the second dose of the MenACWY control vaccine. The receptors here all came from an adult who received the MenACWY meningococcal vaccine as a control.

The V and J genes are TRBV9 and TRBJ1-1; D not certain. The V end lost 1 base, the J end lost 0 bases, and 7 bases lay between the germline ends. Germline-derived CDR1 and CDR2 are SGDLS and YYNGEE. The CDR3 has 14 amino acids. The DNA for the CDR3 is TGTGCCAGCAGCGTAACACTGATGAACACTGAAGCTTTCTTT. Protein: CASSVTLMNTEAFF.

The chain links TRBV12-3 or TRBV12-4 to TRBJ2-7; D uncertain. The CDR3 covers 11 residues. Trimming pared 6 bases from V and 7 bases from J, leaving 10 bases between. The CDR3, as DNA: TGTGCCAGCAGCCAGAGCCGAGAGCAGTACTTC. It codes for CASSQSREQYF.

The V and J genes are TRBV11-2 and TRBJ2-3, with unresolved D. The V end lost 3 bases, the J end lost 1 base, and 5 bases lay between the germline ends. The length of the CDR3 is 13 residues. The germline V gene has CDR1 SGHAT and CDR2 FQNNGV. The CDR3 DNA sequence: TGTGCCAGCAGCTTCAGTGGCACAGATACGCAGTATTTT. This sequence encodes CASSFSGTDTQYF.

The CDR3 DNA follows: TGCGCCAGCAGCCAAGGGGAGGGGGCGGCAGGCCGCCGGTATGGCTACACCTTC. It encodes CASSQGEGAAGRRYGYTF. The chain combines TRBV4-1 with TRBJ1-2; 7 positions agree with TRBD1. Germline CDR1 is MGHRA and CDR2 is YSYEKL. The CDR3 consists of 18 residues. With 1 base clipped from V and 5 bases from J, the junction kept 16 bases outside the gene matches.

This clone was seen just once. This chain connects TRBV12-1 to TRBJ2-7; no DNA check was done on the table's D call, TRBD2. TRBV12-1 is reported as a pseudogene. The CDR3 sequence is 16 residues long. CDR3 sequence (DNA): TGTGCCAGCACGGGATCCCGGGACTTCGTTTTGAACGAGCAGTACTTC. It yields the protein CASTGSRDFVLNEQYF.

This sequence joins TRBV10-3 and TRBJ1-2; D is unresolved. V was shortened by 0 bases and J by 2 bases, with 7 bases between the two germline ends. CDR3 length equals 14 residues. Germline assignment: CDR1 ENHRY and CDR2 SYGVKD. The CDR3 coding sequence is TGTGCCATCAGTGAGTCTTTGGAGAACTATGGCTACACCTTC. Translation gives CAISESLENYGYTF.

The rearrangement uses TRBV7-9 and TRBJ2-7, with D hard to call. Trimming pared 5 bases from V and 3 bases from J, leaving 8 bases between. Germline loops: CDR1 SEHNR, CDR2 FQNEAQ (reference sequence). CDR3 length: 12 residues. DNA of the CDR3: TGTGCCAGCAGCCAGCGCGGCTACGAGCAGTACTTC. The encoded protein is CASSQRGYEQYF.

The chain links TRBV14 to TRBJ2-1; 7 bases are shared with TRBD2. With 4 bases clipped from V and 10 bases from J, the junction kept 4 bases outside the gene matches. Germline V gene lookup returns CDR1 SGHDN and CDR2 FVKESK. This CDR3 region has 12 residues. The CDR3 protein is CASSPSGIEQFF. The CDR3 DNA reads as TGTGCCAGCAGCCCGAGCGGGATAGAGCAGTTCTTC.

The gene calls are TRBV7-9 and TRBJ2-1; 10 nucleotides align to TRBD2. Germline V gene data show CDR1 as SEHNR and CDR2 as FQNEAQ (reference sequence). Unmatched junction bases numbered 8, after V lost 4 bases and J lost 8 bases. The CDR3 sequence is 15 residues long. This CDR3 reads CASSSRTSGRDEQFF. CDR3 in DNA: TGTGCCAGCAGCTCCCGGACTAGCGGAAGGGATGAGCAGTTCTTC.

The chain uses TRBV7-9 and TRBJ2-4; unclear D gene. From germline, CDR1 is SEHNR and CDR2 FQNEAQ (reference sequence). The ends were cut back, 6 bases at V and 1 base at J, with 7 bases in the middle. The CDR3 has 13 residues. In DNA, the CDR3 is TGTGCCAGCAGACCCGACGCCAAAAACATTCAGTACTTC. It translates to CASRPDAKNIQYF.

This chain connects TRBV28 to TRBJ2-7, with TRBD2 identical over 9 bases. The germline V gene has CDR1 MDHEN and CDR2 SYDVKM. V gave up 8 bases and J gave up 7 bases; unmatched junction bases: 15. The CDR3 consists of 15 residues. The CDR3 is CASLLIAGVAGEQYF. For the CDR3, the DNA is TGTGCCAGCCTCTTGATAGCGGGAGTGGCTGGTGAGCAGTACTTC.

The chain links TRBV6-1 to TRBJ2-7, with D possibly being TRBD2 (6 bases). Germline V gives CDR1 MNHNS, CDR2 SASEGT. Trimming stripped 3 bases from V and 2 bases from J, with 14 bases between. This CDR3 region has 15 residues. CDR3 in DNA: TGTGCCAGCAGTGATATCGGGGGATTCACCTACGAGCAGTACTTC. It yields the protein CASSDIGGFTYEQYF.

The genes are TRBV5-6 and TRBJ2-7, with D hard to call. The germline CDR1 and CDR2 sequences are SGHDT and YYEEEE. The CDR3 runs 15 residues. V was pared by 4 bases and J by 0 bases, with 14 bases between. Here the CDR3 reads CASSPEVGLSYEQYF. CDR3 DNA: TGTGCCAGCAGCCCCGAGGTCGGGCTCTCCTACGAGCAGTACTTC.

The chain uses TRBV7-9 and TRBJ2-1; TRBD2 agrees at 14 bases. CDR3 length: 15 amino acids. With V trimmed by 3 bases and J by 6 bases, 1 base remained unmatched. The germline CDR1 and CDR2 sequences are SEHNR and FQNEAQ (reference sequence). CDR3 DNA sequence: TGTGCCAGCAGCTTGACTAGCGGGAGGGCCAATGAGCAGTTCTTC. Translation gives CASSLTSGRANEQFF.

The rearrangement joins TRBV6-5 to TRBJ1-5, with D hard to call. The CDR3 is made up of 10 amino acids. Trimming shortened V by 8 bases and J by 7 bases, and 6 bases separated the two germline ends. Germline V gene sequence: CDR1 MNHEY, CDR2 SVGAGI. CDR3 sequence reads: CASGSQPQHF. DNA for the CDR3: TGTGCCAGCGGGTCCCAGCCCCAGCATTTT.

This chain joins TRBV5-1 and TRBJ2-7; TRBD1 agrees at 10 bases. This CDR3 is 16 amino acids long. The germline gives CDR1 SGHRS, CDR2 YFSETQ. The V segment lost 2 bases and the J segment 4 bases; nucleotides outside the gene matches: 9. CDR3 DNA sequence: TGCGCCAGCAGCTTAAGGACAGGGGGGTCCTCTTACGAGCAGTACTTC. Translating gives CASSLRTGGSSYEQYF.